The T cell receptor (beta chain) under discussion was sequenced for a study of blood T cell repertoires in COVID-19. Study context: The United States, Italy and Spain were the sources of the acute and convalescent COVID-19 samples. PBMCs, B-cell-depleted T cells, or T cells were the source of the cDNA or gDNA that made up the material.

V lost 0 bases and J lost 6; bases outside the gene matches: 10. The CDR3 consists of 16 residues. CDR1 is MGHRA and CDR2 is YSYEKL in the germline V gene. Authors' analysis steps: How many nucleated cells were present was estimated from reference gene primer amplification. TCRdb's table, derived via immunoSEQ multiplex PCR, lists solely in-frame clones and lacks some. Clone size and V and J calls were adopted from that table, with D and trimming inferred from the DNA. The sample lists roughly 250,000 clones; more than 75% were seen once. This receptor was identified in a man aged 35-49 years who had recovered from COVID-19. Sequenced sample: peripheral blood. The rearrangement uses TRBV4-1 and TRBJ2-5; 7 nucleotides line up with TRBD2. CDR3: CASSQDHGGSGKTQYF. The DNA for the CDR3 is TGCGCCAGCAGCCAAGACCATGGCGGGAGTGGGAAGACCCAGTACTTC.